This passage covers 31 T cell receptor beta chains from one sample sequenced in a study of cytomegalovirus exposure and HLA in healthy donors. Both 60 Vbeta primers and 13 Jbeta primers went into the PCR. Method: immunoSEQ multiplex PCR; TCRdb's copy keeps in-frame clones and lacks some. This sample has 95,000 to 150,000 clones, with about three quarters found just once. Source material: PBMCs. The receptors stem from a woman between 35 and 50 years old in good health and CMV-seropositive.

This chain connects TRBV9 to TRBJ1-1; possibly TRBD1 for D (6 bases). Germline-derived CDR1 and CDR2 are SGDLS and YYNGEE. The CDR3 covers 17 residues. Trimming left V 3 bases short and J 5 bases short, with 23 bases between. CDR3 nucleotide sequence: TGTGCCAGCAGCGCCCCCGAGGCGGGGGCGGAGGGGACTGAAGCTTTCTTT. Protein: CASSAPEAGAEGTEAFF.

This clone occurred a few times. This sequence joins TRBV25-1 and TRBJ2-3; 8 bases line up with TRBD2. The J segment lost 3 bases and the V segment lost 5 bases, leaving 4 bases of the junction unmatched. Germline CDR1 and CDR2: MGHDK and SYGVNS. This CDR3 spans 14 amino acids. The CDR3 loop is CASSIGGGTDTQYF. CDR3 DNA sequence: TGTGCCAGCAGTATAGGCGGGGGGACAGATACGCAGTATTTT. Variable domain in full (rest from reference TRBV25-1 and TRBJ2-3): EADIYQTPRYLVIGTGKKITLECSQTMGHDKMYWYQQDPGMELHLIHYSYGVNSTEKGDLSSESTVSRIRTEHFPLTLESARPSHTSQYLCASSIGGGTDTQYFGPGTRLTVL.

V usage is TRBV19 and J usage is TRBJ1-1; TRBD1 might be the D (6 bases). CDR1 LNHDA and CDR2 SQIVND come from the germline V gene (reference sequence). The CDR3 covers 16 residues. V was clipped by 6 bases and J by 0 bases, with 17 bases between them. The CDR3 sequence is CASRGASGTMNTEAFF. CDR3 bases: TGTGCCAGTAGAGGGGCTTCAGGGACAATGAACACTGAAGCTTTCTTT.

The V call is TRBV5-1, the J call TRBJ2-3, with a weak D call TRBD1 (7 bases). Trimming removed 0 bases at V and 2 bases at J, with 19 bases between. The germline CDR1 and CDR2 sequences are SGHRS and YFSETQ. The CDR3 spans 18 residues. In nucleotides, the CDR3 is TGCGCCAGCAGCTTGGGAGGTTTCGCGGGGACAGCCACAGATACGCAGTATTTT. This gives the protein CASSLGGFAGTATDTQYF. The whole variable domain, remainder taken from reference TRBV5-1 and TRBJ2-3, is KAGVTQTPRYLIKTRGQQVTLSCSPISGHRSVSWYQQTPGQGLQFLFEYFSETQRNKGNFPGRFSGRQFSNSRSEMNVSTLELGDSALYLCASSLGGFAGTATDTQYFGPGTRLTVL.

This clone was recorded only once. V gene TRBV5-4 combines with J gene TRBJ1-6; D is unclear. V was clipped by 4 bases and J by 4 bases, with 15 bases between them. CDR3 size: 16 residues. Germline CDR1 is SGHNT and CDR2 is YYREEE (reference sequence). CDR3 loop: CASSPQATTYNSPLHF. CDR3 bases: TGTGCCAGCAGCCCGCAAGCTACTACTTATAATTCACCCCTCCACTTT.

The V gene is TRBV11-2, the J gene TRBJ2-7; D uncertain. Germline V gene lookup returns CDR1 SGHAT and CDR2 FQNNGV. Trimming removed 2 bases at V and 10 bases at J, with 15 bases between. This CDR3 is built from 13 residues. The CDR3 DNA sequence: TGTGCCAGCAGCTTACCAGGCTCCATACGTCAGTACTTC. Residues: CASSLPGSIRQYF.

The V gene is TRBV4-2, the J gene TRBJ2-7; 7 bases match TRBD2. V shed 3 bases, J shed 2 bases, and the junction held 10 bases outside the gene matches. The CDR3 covers 16 residues. The germline V gene encodes CDR1 LGHNA and CDR2 YNFKEQ. CDR3 amino acids: CASSHNGAGRTYEQYF. CDR3 coding DNA: TGTGCCAGCAGCCACAACGGAGCGGGGCGTACCTACGAGCAGTACTTC.

This clone came up once. The V call is TRBV27, the J call TRBJ2-7; D perhaps matches TRBD1 (5 bases). The V gene's germline CDR1 is MNHEY and CDR2 SMNVEV (reference sequence). There are 13 residues in the CDR3. The V and J ends lost 5 bases and 5 bases respectively, with 13 bases between them. CDR3 DNA sequence: TGTGCCAGCAGTCTCCCGGACATGAACGAGCAGTACTTC. Translation: CASSLPDMNEQYF.

This chain joins TRBV19 and TRBJ2-1; weak D call: TRBD2 (6 bases). Germline assignment: CDR1 LNHDA and CDR2 SQIVND (reference sequence). The CDR3 is 13 residues long. The V gene lost 9 bases and the J gene lost 10 bases, with 19 bases spanning the gap. The CDR3: CASTGTPWGEQFF. The CDR3 nucleotides read TGTGCCAGCACCGGGACTCCCTGGGGCGAGCAGTTCTTC.

The rearrangement joins TRBV7-3 to TRBJ2-5; a possible D gene is TRBD2 (6 bases). Trimming shortened V by 0 bases and J by 5 bases, and 13 bases separated the two germline ends. The CDR3 totals 15 residues. Germline V CDR1 and CDR2: SGHTA, FQGTGA. The CDR3 bases are TGTGCCAGCAGCTTAACGGGGACTGCGGAGGAGACCCAGTACTTC. Its protein is CASSLTGTAEETQYF.

This clone has just a few counts. The chain couples TRBV7-3 to TRBJ2-5; D is possibly TRBD2 (6 bases). In germline, CDR1 is SGHTA, CDR2 FQGTGA. V was trimmed by 2 bases and J by 4 bases, leaving 8 bases between them. The CDR3 extends over 13 amino acids. CDR3 in amino acids: CASSLGRTETQYF. CDR3 DNA sequence: TGTGCCAGCAGCTTAGGGAGGACAGAGACCCAGTACTTC.

The J gene is TRBJ1-1, the V gene TRBV18; no reliable D call. CDR3 length: 14 residues. CDR1 is KGHSH, CDR2 LQKENI, per germline. Trimming took off 2 bases at V and 1 base at J, with 8 bases between the two ends. DNA for the CDR3: TGTGCCAGCTCACCAAATGTCAAGAACACTGAAGCTTTCTTT. Translation: CASSPNVKNTEAFF. Together with reference TRBV18 and TRBJ1-1, the CDR3 gives the full variable domain: NAGVMQNPRHLVRRRGQEARLRCSPMKGHSHVYWYRQLPEEGLKFMVYLQKENIIDESGMPKERFSAEFPKEGPSILRIQQVVRGDSAAYFCASSPNVKNTEAFFGQGTRLTVV.

This clone was seen more than once but under ten times. The chain has TRBV4-3 and TRBJ2-1, with unresolved D. In germline, CDR1 is LGHNA, CDR2 YSLEER. V was cut by 0 bases and J by 8 bases, with 20 bases left in between. The CDR3 totals 17 residues. CDR3 DNA sequence: TGCGCCAGCAGCCAAGATCGGTCCGGTCAGGCGTGGGATGAGCAGTTCTTC. Its translation: CASSQDRSGQAWDEQFF.

The CDR3 nucleotides are TGTGCCAGCAGTCAGGAAACGGGACAGACCTACGAGCAGTACTTC. It codes for CASSQETGQTYEQYF. This chain joins TRBV6-1 and TRBJ2-7, with TRBD1 matching 7 bases. The V gene's germline CDR1 is MNHNS and CDR2 SASEGT. J was trimmed by 2 bases and V by 5 bases; bases with no gene match: 9. The CDR3 covers 15 residues.

This clone was recorded once. Germline is not matched at one junction end, which may reflect a read error. The chain carries TRBV10-3 and TRBJ1-6; D is uncertain. This CDR3 has 15 residues. Germline assignment: CDR1 ENHRY and CDR2 SYGVKD. Here the CDR3 DNA reads TGTGCCATCAGTGATCAAAGCTCCTATAATTCCCCCCTCCACTTT. It is translated as CAISDQSSYNSPLHF.

The chain employs TRBV4-2 and TRBJ1-2, with TRBD1 as a possible D gene (5 bases). Looked up from germline, CDR1 is LGHNA and CDR2 is YNFKEQ. The CDR3 has 17 amino acids. Trimming removed 0 bases at V and 8 bases at J, with 22 bases between. Here the CDR3 reads CASSQETAGNISPGYTF. The DNA for the CDR3 is TGTGCCAGCAGCCAAGAGACGGCAGGGAACATTTCTCCCGGCTACACCTTC.

The rearrangement joins TRBV2 to TRBJ2-5; possible D gene TRBD2, 6 bases. V lost 3 bases and J 12 bases, leaving 20 bases between the germline ends. The CDR3 runs to 14 residues. CDR1 and CDR2 (germline): SNHLY, FYNNEI. CDR3 in DNA: TGTGCCAGCAGTGACAGGAGGGCAGCCGCAACCGAGTACTTC. Its translation: CASSDRRAAATEYF.

The chain has TRBV29-1 and TRBJ1-2, with D unresolved. The CDR3 covers 12 residues. Germline V CDR1 and CDR2: SQVTM, ANQGSEA. V lost 0 bases and J lost 8, with 10 bases in between. CDR3 sequence (DNA): TGCAGCGTTGAAGAGTATGGAGGCGGCTACACCTTC. Its protein product is CSVEEYGGGYTF.

This chain connects TRBV4-3 to TRBJ2-1; 9 nucleotides agree with TRBD2. The CDR3 is made up of 15 amino acids. The ends lost 1 base at V and 3 bases at J; junction bases unmatched: 1. Germline values: CDR1 LGHNA, CDR2 YSLEER. CDR3 sequence (DNA): TGCGCCAGCAGCCAAGTAGCGGGGGACTACAATGAGCAGTTCTTC. This gives the protein CASSQVAGDYNEQFF.

The chain couples TRBV2 to TRBJ2-1; 8 nucleotides match TRBD1. This CDR3 has 15 amino acids. The germline CDR1 and CDR2 sequences are SNHLY and FYNNEI. Trimming at V came to 8 bases and at J to 5 bases, leaving 11 bases not matched to a gene. CDR3 protein: CASSPTGGDNNEQFF. DNA for the CDR3: TGTGCCAGCTCACCAACAGGGGGAGACAACAATGAGCAGTTCTTC.

The CDR3 region is CASSDDGTGHSGYF. DNA of the CDR3: TGTGCCAGCAGTGACGACGGGACAGGGCACTCCGGGTACTTC. V is TRBV2 and J is TRBJ2-4, with 9 bases aligning to TRBD1. Trimming removed 3 bases from V and 15 bases from J; junction bases left unmatched: 12. The CDR3 runs 14 residues. CDR1 SNHLY and CDR2 FYNNEI come from the germline V gene.

The chain joins TRBV4-3 to TRBJ2-2, with 8 nucleotides matching TRBD2. Germline CDR1 reads LGHNA; CDR2 reads YSLEER. The CDR3 runs 15 residues. Trimming at V came to 3 bases and at J to 7 bases, leaving 7 bases not matched to a gene. Here the CDR3 DNA reads TGCGCCAGCAGCCACCGTAGCGGGGTGAGCGGGGAGCTGTTTTTT. Amino acids: CASSHRSGVSGELFF.

The J gene is TRBJ2-1, the V gene TRBV4-3; tentative D call: TRBD2 (6 bases). This CDR3 spans 13 amino acids. The V gene's germline CDR1 is LGHNA and CDR2 YSLEER. Deletions cut 0 bases from V and 6 bases from J, with 6 bases between. This chain's CDR3 is CASSQEAGNEQFF. The CDR3 nucleotides are TGCGCCAGCAGCCAAGAAGCGGGCAATGAGCAGTTCTTC.

This rearrangement joins TRBV4-3 to TRBJ1-2; no clear D gene. This CDR3 contains 13 residues. The V and J ends lost 4 bases and 0 bases respectively, with 6 bases between them. Looked up from germline, CDR1 is LGHNA and CDR2 is YSLEER. The CDR3 is CASSPQTNYGYTF. The CDR3 nucleotides are TGCGCCAGCAGCCCCCAAACTAACTATGGCTACACCTTC.

CDR3 sequence: CASSFRQTYEQYF. The CDR3 region has the DNA TGTGCCAGCAGCTTCCGACAGACCTACGAGCAGTACTTC. The chain has TRBV5-4 and TRBJ2-7; D possibly corresponds to TRBD1 (5 bases). The V gene's germline CDR1 is SGHNT and CDR2 YYREEE (reference sequence). Between the trimmed V and J ends, which lost 2 bases and 2 bases, there was a span of 8 bases. The length of the CDR3 is 13 residues. Full variable domain (outside the CDR3, taken from reference TRBV5-4 and TRBJ2-7): ETGVTQSPTHLIKTRGQQVTLRCSSQSGHNTVSWYQQALGQGPQFIFQYYREEENGRGNFPPRFSGLQFPNYSSELNVNALELDDSALYLCASSFRQTYEQYFGPGTRLTVT.

This clone was counted once. The V gene is TRBV14, the J gene TRBJ2-1; perhaps TRBD2 as D (5 bases). The germline V and J ends were trimmed by 4 bases and 3 bases, with 7 bases remaining between them. Germline V gene lookup returns CDR1 SGHDN and CDR2 FVKESK. The CDR3 runs 13 residues. As DNA, the CDR3 is TGTGCCAGCAGCCCCGGGATCTACAATGAGCAGTTCTTC. This translates into CASSPGIYNEQFF. The complete variable domain, with remaining parts taken from reference TRBV14 and TRBJ2-1, reads EAGVTQFPSHSVIEKGQTVTLRCDPISGHDNLYWYRRVMGKEIKFLLHFVKESKQDESGMPNNRFLAERTGGTYSTLKVQPAELEDSGVYFCASSPGIYNEQFFGPGTRLTVL.

The chain links TRBV29-1 to TRBJ2-5; D is perhaps TRBD2 (8 bases). This CDR3 spans 16 amino acids. The germline V gene has CDR1 SQVTM and CDR2 ANQGSEA. V was shortened by 4 bases and J by 2 bases, with 20 bases between the two germline ends. The CDR3 protein is CSVVRGRGAPQETQYF. DNA for the CDR3: TGCAGCGTTGTGAGGGGGCGGGGGGCGCCACAAGAGACCCAGTACTTC.

This clone was detected only a few times. This chain uses TRBV7-8 with TRBJ2-1; TRBD1 matches at 9 bases. The CDR3 consists of 16 residues. CDR1 is SGHVS and CDR2 is FQNEAQ in the germline V gene. The trim removed 0 bases at V and 4 bases at J, leaving 4 bases unmatched. The chain's CDR3 is CASSLAQGQGYNEQFF. The CDR3 nucleotides read TGTGCCAGCAGCTTAGCGCAAGGACAGGGGTACAATGAGCAGTTCTTC.

This clone was found a few times. The V call is TRBV29-1, the J call TRBJ2-5; D is perhaps TRBD1 (5 bases). CDR1 and CDR2 from the germline V gene are SQVTM and ANQGSEA. V was pared by 4 bases and J by 2 bases, with 17 bases between. The CDR3 loop spans 15 amino acids. CDR3 DNA: TGCAGCGTTGTTTTCACAGGCTATCAACAAGAGACCCAGTACTTC. This codes for CSVVFTGYQQETQYF.

This rearrangement joins TRBV4-3 to TRBJ1-5; TRBD1 might be the D (6 bases). Per the germline V gene, CDR1 is LGHNA and CDR2 is YSLEER. V was clipped by 3 bases and J by 4 bases, with 13 bases between them. The CDR3 contains 15 residues. The CDR3 loop is CASSHSRGGNQPQHF. CDR3 in DNA: TGCGCCAGCAGCCACTCCAGGGGCGGAAATCAGCCCCAGCATTTT.

The V and J genes are TRBV5-4 and TRBJ1-1; no firm D call. Trimming removed 5 bases from V and 9 bases from J, with 20 bases in between. This CDR3 is 14 amino acids long. Looked up from germline, CDR1 is SGHNT and CDR2 is YYREEE (reference sequence). CDR3 nucleotides: TGTGCCAGCAGTTGGGAGGGAGGGATTGTAAAAGCTTTCTTT. It specifies CASSWEGGIVKAFF.